What follows describes a single TCR beta chain. The data originate from a study of T cells after somatic rescue of genetic block. Here immunoSEQ multiplex PCR was the method, and the copy in TCRdb shows in-frame clones only, minus some. The profile shows 60,000 to 90,000 clones, approximately 91% of them singletons. This sequence originates from a man younger than 40. The sample was peripheral blood mononuclear cells (PBMCs).

The CDR3 nucleotides read TGTGCCAGCCGTAATCATCCAGGGGATAGCAATCAGCCCCAGCATTTT. Protein product: CASRNHPGDSNQPQHF. The chain combines TRBV19 with TRBJ1-5; D possibly corresponds to TRBD1 (6 bases). CDR1 and CDR2 (germline): LNHDA, SQIVND (reference sequence). The germline V and J ends were trimmed by 9 bases and 0 bases, with 18 bases remaining between them. The CDR3 is 16 amino acids.